These 8 T cell receptor beta chains came from one sample sequenced in a study of cytomegalovirus exposure and HLA in healthy donors listed by TCRdb under 2017. The library relied on the immunoSEQ multiplex PCR assay. For the multiplex PCR, a mixture combining 60 forward primers for TCR Vbeta segments and 13 reverse primers for TCR Jbeta segments was used. TCRdb provides this immuneACCESS table in a form limited to in-frame rearrangements. Some clones are lacking; in checked studies, under half of them reflect an unresolved V gene, and why the rest are absent is not known. The sample includes more than 95,000 clones, with 55% to 75% observed a single time. Of the sample, roughly 3.2% is held by the ten largest clones. Sequenced sample: PBMCs. These receptor sequences come from a man aged 55 to 70 in good health and CMV-seronegative.

V gene TRBV5-1 combines with J gene TRBJ2-7; TRBD2 matches at 9 bases. The length of the CDR3 is 16 residues. V was pared by 4 bases and J by 1 base, with 9 bases of the junction left unmatched. Germline V lookup: CDR1 SGHRS, CDR2 YFSETQ. The CDR3 loop reads CASSEEIAGVSYEQYF. DNA of the CDR3: TGCGCCAGCAGCGAGGAAATAGCGGGGGTTTCCTACGAGCAGTACTTC. The complete variable domain, with remaining parts taken from reference TRBV5-1 and TRBJ2-7, reads KAGVTQTPRYLIKTRGQQVTLSCSPISGHRSVSWYQQTPGQGLQFLFEYFSETQRNKGNFPGRFSGRQFSNSRSEMNVSTLELGDSALYLCASSEEIAGVSYEQYFGPGTRLTVT.

With regard to this clone: A junction end diverges from the germline sequence, so it may reflect a read error. This sequence joins TRBV19 and TRBJ2-1; a possible D gene is TRBD2 (7 bases). Germline V lookup: CDR1 LNHDA, CDR2 SQIVND (reference sequence). This CDR3 region has 15 residues. CDR3 protein: CASARDGGPYNGQFF. The CDR3 region has the DNA TGTGCCAGCGCCAGGGACGGGGGGCCCTACAATGGGCAGTTCTTC.

This chain links TRBV5-4 with TRBJ2-3; 7 bases agree with TRBD2. This CDR3 comprises 15 residues. The V and J ends lost 4 bases and 0 bases, in that order; junction bases with no gene match: 5. Germline V gives CDR1 SGHNT, CDR2 YYREEE (reference sequence). The CDR3 region is CASSAFGGSTDTQYF. The CDR3 coding sequence is TGTGCCAGCAGCGCCTTCGGGGGGAGCACAGATACGCAGTATTTT.

As to this clone: The junction departs from the called germline gene at one end, perhaps through a read error. V is TRBV6-4 and J is TRBJ2-1, with TRBD2 matching over 9 bases. Germline CDR1 and CDR2: MRHNA and SNTAGT. CDR3 length: 16 amino acids. CDR3 amino acids: CASSDSRRGGTNGQFF. For the CDR3, the DNA is TGTGCCAGCAGTGACTCAAGGCGGGGGGGCACCAATGGGCAGTTCTTC.

This clone came up a few times. This CDR3 is CASSSDRGAGYTF. CDR3 coding DNA: TGTGCCAGCAGCTCAGACAGGGGTGCTGGCTACACCTTC. The rearrangement links TRBV7-2 to TRBJ1-2; 8 bases match TRBD1. CDR1 and CDR2 (germline): SGHTA, FQGNSA. Trimming cost V 4 bases and J 7 bases; bases outside gene matches: 5. The CDR3 has 13 residues.

This clone was counted a few times. This chain connects TRBV5-4 to TRBJ1-6; D might be TRBD1 (6 bases). This CDR3 contains 14 residues. Germline V gives CDR1 SGHNT, CDR2 YYREEE (reference sequence). V was cut by 2 bases and J by 7 bases, with 10 bases left in between. The CDR3 DNA follows: TGTGCCAGCAGCTTCACAGGGATCAATTCACCCCTCCACTTT. This codes for CASSFTGINSPLHF.

V and J are TRBV2 and TRBJ2-7; D is possibly TRBD1 (6 bases). The V gene's germline CDR1 is SNHLY and CDR2 FYNNEI. With 6 bases removed from V and 2 bases from J, the gap between germline ends came to 14 bases. The CDR3 spans 14 residues. The CDR3 loop is CASSNEGGPYEQYF. The CDR3 bases are TGTGCCAGCAGCAACGAAGGGGGACCCTACGAGCAGTACTTC.

This clone was found a few times. The chain recombines TRBV23-1 with TRBJ2-7; 8 positions agree with TRBD1. TRBV23-1 counts as an open reading frame of uncertain function. This CDR3 is built from 16 residues. J gave up 4 bases and V 2 bases, and 10 bases lay outside the gene matches. The CDR3 nucleotides are TGCGCCAGCAGTCAACAGACAGGGGTCTTTCAATACGAGCAGTACTTC. This codes for CASSQQTGVFQYEQYF.